This TCR beta chain was captured by sequencing in a study of blood T cell repertoires in COVID-19. The wider study: Donors in the United States, Italy and Spain gave samples during acute or convalescent COVID-19.

Cohort allocation depended upon clinical history that participants reported. A single count supports this clone. The method was immunoSEQ multiplex PCR; TCRdb's version includes in-frame clones alone and lacks a portion of them. In the table there are 310,000 or so clones, 89% of which are singletons. Trimming removed 3 bases from V and 7 bases from J; junction bases left unmatched: 2. This CDR3 contains 13 residues. CDR1 and CDR2 from the germline V gene are SNHLY and FYNNEI. The sample was PBMCs or T cells enriched from blood (not recorded which). The chain is built from TRBV2 and TRBJ2-5; 10 bases map to TRBD2. The origin of this receptor is a middle-aged woman who had recovered from COVID-19. The DNA of the CDR3 is TGTGCCAGCAGTGAGGCTAGCGGGGGGACCCAGTACTTC. Translating it yields CASSEASGGTQYF.